This TCR beta chain was captured by sequencing in a study of blood T cell repertoires in COVID-19. About the study: Spain, Italy and the United States supplied samples that represented acute and convalescent COVID-19.

V was pared by 5 bases and J by 2 bases, with 8 bases between. The CDR3 runs 13 residues. Germline-derived CDR1 and CDR2 are LGHNT and FRNRAP. Libraries were prepared by immunoSEQ multiplex PCR; TCRdb keeps only in-frame clonotypes and omits some of them. In the table there are 76,000 or so clones, around 85% of which are singletons. This clonotype originated in an elderly man in a cohort sampled during active COVID-19. The chain recombines TRBV12-5 with TRBJ2-3, with D possibly matching TRBD1 (5 bases). The sample taken for sequencing was peripheral blood. CDR3: CASGQGNTDTQYF. In DNA form, the CDR3 reads TGTGCTAGTGGTCAGGGTAACACAGATACGCAGTATTTT.